This T cell receptor beta chain was sequenced for a study of blood T cell repertoires in COVID-19. At the level of the study: There were acute and convalescent COVID-19 samples, and they came from the United States, Italy and Spain. PBMCs, B-cell-depleted T cells, or T cells provided the cDNA or gDNA that made up the material.

CDR1 and CDR2 from the germline V gene are MDHEN and SYDVKM. With 6 bases removed from V and 3 bases from J, the gap between germline ends came to 9 bases. The CDR3 totals 12 residues. Original processing methods: Using reference gene primer amplification, nucleated cell counts were estimated. Profiling relied on immunoSEQ multiplex PCR, and the TCRdb table lists in-frame clones only, not all of them. V and J calls plus clone size are reproduced from that table; the DNA served to infer D and trimming. This sample has tens of thousands of clones, with approximately 88% found just once. The chain links TRBV28 to TRBJ2-7, with D possibly TRBD1 on 5 matching bases. Sequences were obtained from peripheral blood. This clonotype was obtained from a man in his sixties with acute or convalescent COVID-19. The chain's CDR3 is CASRPDSYEQYF. CDR3 coding DNA: TGTGCCAGCAGACCTGACAGCTACGAGCAGTACTTC.